The 12 T cell receptor beta chains listed next were all sequenced from one sample in a study of blood T cell repertoires in COVID-19. Repertoires were generated with immunoSEQ multiplex PCR, while TCRdb's copy carries only in-frame clones and drops some. The sample contains 490,000 or so clones, roughly nine tenths of which appear only once. The sequenced material came from PBMCs or T cells enriched from blood (not recorded which). The receptors were gathered from a woman aged 55 to 70 who had recovered from COVID-19.

The chain has TRBV11-2 and TRBJ2-2, with D uncertain. CDR1 is SGHAT and CDR2 is FQNNGV in the germline V gene. The V end was cut by 2 bases, the J end by 1 base, with 11 bases between. CDR3 size: 16 residues. CDR3 sequence reads: CASSLLSSGNTGELFF. For the CDR3, the DNA is TGTGCCAGCAGCTTATTGTCCAGTGGGAACACCGGGGAGCTGTTTTTT.

The chain links TRBV25-1 to TRBJ2-1; 10 positions agree with TRBD2. This CDR3 has 16 residues. The ends lost 4 bases at V and 5 bases at J; junction bases unmatched: 8. Germline CDR1 reads MGHDK; CDR2 reads SYGVNS. The CDR3, as DNA: TGTGCCAGCAGTGCGGGGACTAGCGCCATCGACAATGAGCAGTTCTTC. Its translation is CASSAGTSAIDNEQFF.

This chain joins TRBV5-1 and TRBJ2-3, with 7 bases that match TRBD2. CDR3 length equals 14 residues. Germline assignment: CDR1 SGHRS and CDR2 YFSETQ. V lost 5 bases to trimming and J lost 2 bases; unmatched junction nucleotides: 5. The CDR3 loop reads CASSGLEVTDTQYF. The CDR3 region has the DNA TGCGCCAGCAGTGGACTAGAGGTCACAGATACGCAGTATTTT.

This clone was counted between two and nine times. The rearrangement uses TRBV2 and TRBJ1-2; 8 positions match TRBD1. The V gene end was trimmed by 7 bases and the J gene end by 7 bases; junction bases not matched to a gene: 17. This CDR3 comprises 16 residues. The germline gives CDR1 SNHLY, CDR2 FYNNEI. This CDR3 reads CASTLNPRTGKGGYTF. In nucleotides, the CDR3 is TGTGCCAGCACCTTGAATCCCCGGACAGGGAAAGGTGGCTACACCTTC. Variable domain in full (rest from reference TRBV2 and TRBJ1-2): EPEVTQTPSHQVTQMGQEVILRCVPISNHLYFYWYRQILGQKVEFLVSFYNNEISEKSEIFDDQFSVERPDGSNFTLKIRSTKLEDSAMYFCASTLNPRTGKGGYTFGSGTRLTVV.

The chain combines TRBV6-4 with TRBJ2-7; tentatively, D is TRBD2 (5 bases). Germline CDR1 MRHNA, CDR2 SNTAGT. V was shortened by 4 bases and J by 0 bases, with 19 bases between the two germline ends. The CDR3 runs to 17 residues. CDR3 sequence reads: CASSGRHFLGSSYEQYV. The CDR3 coding sequence is TGTGCCAGCAGTGGGAGACACTTTCTTGGGAGCTCCTACGAGCAGTACGTC.

The chain couples TRBV14 to TRBJ2-7; 9 bases agree with TRBD2. The germline CDR1 and CDR2 sequences are SGHDN and FVKESK. Germline trimming cut 4 bases from V and 2 bases from J; bases unmatched to any gene: 12. This CDR3 is built from 17 residues. CDR3 bases: TGTGCCAGCAGCCGCCACCCCACTAGCGGGCCCACCTACGAGCAGTACTTC. Translation gives CASSRHPTSGPTYEQYF.

The CDR3 here is CASSEGTGSPYGYTF. Written as DNA, the CDR3 is TGTGCCAGCAGTGAGGGGACAGGGAGTCCGTATGGCTACACCTTC. The V call is TRBV6-1, the J call TRBJ1-2; 9 nucleotides match TRBD1. The CDR3 extends over 15 amino acids. Trimming cost V 3 bases and J 5 bases; bases outside gene matches: 7. Germline assignment: CDR1 MNHNS and CDR2 SASEGT.

The chain carries TRBV27 and TRBJ1-4; D is unresolved. CDR3 length: 16 amino acids. Germline-derived CDR1 and CDR2 are MNHEY and SMNVEV (reference sequence). V was shortened by 0 bases and J by 0 bases, with 8 bases between the two germline ends. CDR3 in DNA: TGTGCCAGCAGTTTATCGTTTAGCTCAACTAATGAAAAACTGTTTTTT. As protein: CASSLSFSSTNEKLFF. Together with reference TRBV27 and TRBJ1-4, the CDR3 gives the full variable domain: EAQVTQNPRYLITVTGKKLTVTCSQNMNHEYMSWYRQDPGLGLRQIYYSMNVEVTDKGDVPEGYKVSRKEKRNFPLILESPSPNQTSLYFCASSLSFSSTNEKLFFGSGTQLSVL.

The V gene is TRBV7-2, the J gene TRBJ2-1; 9 nucleotides align to TRBD2. Unmatched junction bases numbered 10, after V lost 5 bases and J lost 8 bases. Germline loops: CDR1 SGHTA, CDR2 FQGNSA. This CDR3 has 15 residues. The CDR3 sequence: CASSPPGLAGDEQFF. The CDR3 DNA reads TGTGCCAGCAGCCCCCCGGGACTAGCCGGCGATGAGCAGTTCTTC.

The V call is TRBV14, the J call TRBJ2-1; possible D gene TRBD1, 8 bases. Germline V gene lookup returns CDR1 SGHDN and CDR2 FVKESK. V lost 5 bases and J lost 3, with 14 bases in between. The CDR3 covers 15 residues. The CDR3, as DNA: TGTGCCAGCAGCTATACAGGGGGGGACTACAATGAGCAGTTCTTC. This translates into CASSYTGGDYNEQFF.

The rearrangement joins TRBV4-2 to TRBJ2-1; D is perhaps TRBD1 (6 bases). The CDR3 sequence is 16 residues long. Trimming cost V 1 base and J 0 bases, with 10 bases left between them. The V gene's germline CDR1 is LGHNA and CDR2 YNFKEQ. CDR3 sequence: CASSQGDRNSYNEQFF. The CDR3 nucleotides are TGTGCCAGCAGCCAAGGTGACAGGAACTCCTACAATGAGCAGTTCTTC.

The chain carries TRBV19 and TRBJ1-1; TRBD1 matches 8 bases. Germline V gene lookup returns CDR1 LNHDA and CDR2 SQIVND (reference sequence). The CDR3 is 18 residues long. After removal of 0 bases from V and 2 bases from J, the junction contained 11 bases not matched to a gene. CDR3 coding DNA: TGTGCCAGTAGTATAGAGCCTCCGGGACAGGCGTTCAACACTGAAGCTTTCTTT. It codes for CASSIEPPGQAFNTEAFF.